This paragraph covers one T cell receptor beta chain sequence. The data stem from a study of T cell clonotyping in hematopoietic cell transplantation. Study background: Pretransplant recipient samples were taken after cytoreduction.

With 3 bases removed from V and 8 bases from J, the gap between germline ends came to 13 bases. CDR1 and CDR2 (germline): MDHEN, SYDVKM. There are 13 residues in the CDR3. The method was immunoSEQ multiplex PCR; TCRdb's version includes in-frame clones alone and lacks a portion of them. This table holds approximately 30,000 clones, roughly 85% found once. The time point is: recipient sample about 28 days before transplant, after cytoreduction. The chain has TRBV28 and TRBJ1-1; unclear D gene. Specimen: peripheral blood mononuclear cells, collected before stem cell transplant. The TCR originated in a man in his forties or fifties with acute myeloid leukemia. Some clones in this sample may be carry-over from other donors' samples. The CDR3 sequence is CASSLSQAGEAFF. CDR3 DNA: TGTGCCAGCAGTTTGTCGCAGGCGGGGGAAGCTTTCTTT.